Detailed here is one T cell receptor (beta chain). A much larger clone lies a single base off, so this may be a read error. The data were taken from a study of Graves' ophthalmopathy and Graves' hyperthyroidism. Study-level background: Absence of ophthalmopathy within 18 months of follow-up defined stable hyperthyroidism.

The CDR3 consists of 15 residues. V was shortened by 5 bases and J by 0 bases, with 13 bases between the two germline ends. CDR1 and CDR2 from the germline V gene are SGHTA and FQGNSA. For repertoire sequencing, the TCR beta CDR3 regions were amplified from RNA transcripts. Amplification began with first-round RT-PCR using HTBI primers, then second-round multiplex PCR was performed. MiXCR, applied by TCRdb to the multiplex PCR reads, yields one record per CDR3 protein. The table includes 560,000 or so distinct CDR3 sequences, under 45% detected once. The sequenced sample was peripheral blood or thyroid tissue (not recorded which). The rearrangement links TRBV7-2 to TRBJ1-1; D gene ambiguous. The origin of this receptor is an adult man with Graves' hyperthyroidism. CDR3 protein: CASSPEWVMNTEAFF. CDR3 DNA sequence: TGTGCCAGCAGCCCAGAGTGGGTCATGAACACTGAAGCTTTCTTT.